This TCR beta chain was captured in a study of blood T cell repertoires in COVID-19. Overall study context: Acute and convalescent COVID-19 specimens originated in the United States, Italy and Spain. T cells, B-cell-depleted T cells, or PBMCs supplied cDNA or gDNA.

Per the original methods: Amplified reference gene primers provided the basis for estimating nucleated cell counts. This table comes from immunoSEQ multiplex PCR, and its TCRdb copy is limited to in-frame clones, with some not included. V and J calls and clone size are copied from that table; D and trimming were computed from the DNA. The data contain about 180,000 clones, roughly 87% of them singletons. V was pared by 4 bases and J by 1 base, with 7 bases between. Per the germline V gene, CDR1 is ENHRY and CDR2 is SYGVKD. The CDR3 is 13 amino acids. The rearrangement uses TRBV10-3 and TRBJ1-1; D ambiguous. Sequenced input: peripheral blood. The clonotype was recovered from a woman between 65 and 79 years old with acute or convalescent COVID-19. CDR3: CAISVSPNTEAFF. The CDR3 region has the DNA TGTGCCATCAGTGTGAGTCCGAACACTGAAGCTTTCTTT.